The T cell receptor beta chain under discussion was sequenced for a study of identical twins. Study observations and caveats: Weaker excess twin sharing was seen among beta out-of-frame sequences. Findings came from cross-sectional statistics, without long-term follow-up of donors.

One entry per CDR3 protein, called by TCRdb with MiXCR from the 5' RACE reads. The sample includes about 460,000 distinct CDR3 sequences, 13% to 15% seen only once; the top ten take over 0.5%. Donors were all healthy Caucasians. This clonotype occurred a few times. The antigen is undetermined. The CDR3 contains 14 residues. V gave up 0 bases and J gave up 8 bases; unmatched junction bases: 3. From germline, CDR1 is SGHRS and CDR2 YFSETQ. These data were also reused for a study on yellow fever vaccine responses in identical twins.

Sequencing was performed on CD4+ T cells sorted from blood. The chain is built from TRBV5-1 and TRBJ2-1; 9 bases agree with TRBD2. The source is a woman aged 18-29 years in good health. This CDR3 reads CASSLVAGGYEQFF. CDR3 bases: TGCGCCAGCAGCTTGGTGGCGGGAGGGTATGAGCAGTTCTTC.